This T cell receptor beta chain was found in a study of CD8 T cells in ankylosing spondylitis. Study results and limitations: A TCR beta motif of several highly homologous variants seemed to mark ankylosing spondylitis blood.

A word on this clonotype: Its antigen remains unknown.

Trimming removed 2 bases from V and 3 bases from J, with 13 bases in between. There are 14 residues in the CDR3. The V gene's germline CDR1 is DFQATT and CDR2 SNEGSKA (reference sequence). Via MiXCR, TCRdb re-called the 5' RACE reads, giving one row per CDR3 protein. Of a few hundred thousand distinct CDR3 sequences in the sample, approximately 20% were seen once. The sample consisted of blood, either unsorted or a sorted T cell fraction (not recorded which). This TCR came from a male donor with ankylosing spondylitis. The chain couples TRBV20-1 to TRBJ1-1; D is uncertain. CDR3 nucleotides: TGCAGTGCTAGATCGGGTGGGCAGTACACTGAAGCTTTCTTT. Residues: CSARSGGQYTEAFF.